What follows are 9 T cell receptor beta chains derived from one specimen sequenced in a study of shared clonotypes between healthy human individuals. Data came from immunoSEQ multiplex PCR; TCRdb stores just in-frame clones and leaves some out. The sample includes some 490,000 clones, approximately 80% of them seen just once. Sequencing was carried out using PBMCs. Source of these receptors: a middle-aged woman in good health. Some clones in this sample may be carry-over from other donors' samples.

The CDR3 DNA sequence: TGTGCCAGCAGTGAGGGACAGCCGGCGGAGACCCAGTACTTC. It translates to CASSEGQPAETQYF. The chain employs TRBV6-1 and TRBJ2-5; TRBD1 agrees at 7 bases. CDR1 is MNHNS, CDR2 SASEGT, per germline. The J segment lost 5 bases and the V segment lost 3 bases, leaving 6 bases of the junction unmatched. This CDR3 is built from 14 residues.

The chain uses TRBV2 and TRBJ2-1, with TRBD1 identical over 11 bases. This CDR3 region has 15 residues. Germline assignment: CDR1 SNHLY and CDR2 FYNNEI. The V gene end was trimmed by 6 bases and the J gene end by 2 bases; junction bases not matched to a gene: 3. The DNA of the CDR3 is TGTGCCAGCAGGGTGGACAGGGGGCCCTACAATGAGCAGTTCTTC. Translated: CASRVDRGPYNEQFF.

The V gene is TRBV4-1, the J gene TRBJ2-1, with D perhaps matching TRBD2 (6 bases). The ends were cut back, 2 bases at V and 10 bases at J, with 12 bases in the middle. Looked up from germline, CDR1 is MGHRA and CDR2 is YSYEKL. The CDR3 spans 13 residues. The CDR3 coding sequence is TGCGCCAGCAGCCAATTCAATGGGGGGGAGCAGTTCTTC. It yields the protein CASSQFNGGEQFF.

The CDR3 sequence is CASRYTERDTF. The CDR3 DNA is TGTGCCAGCAGATATACCGAGAGGGACACCTTC. The rearrangement joins TRBV2 to TRBJ1-2; D not resolved. V was pared by 6 bases and J by 12 bases, with 14 bases between. Germline values: CDR1 SNHLY, CDR2 FYNNEI. CDR3 length equals 11 residues.

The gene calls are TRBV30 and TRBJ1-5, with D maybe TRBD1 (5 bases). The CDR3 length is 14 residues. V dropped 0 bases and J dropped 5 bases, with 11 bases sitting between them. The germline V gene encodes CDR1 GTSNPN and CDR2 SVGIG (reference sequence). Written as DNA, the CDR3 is TGTGCCTGGAGTGTCGGGGGTCTGCATCAGCCCCAGCATTTT. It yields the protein CAWSVGGLHQPQHF.

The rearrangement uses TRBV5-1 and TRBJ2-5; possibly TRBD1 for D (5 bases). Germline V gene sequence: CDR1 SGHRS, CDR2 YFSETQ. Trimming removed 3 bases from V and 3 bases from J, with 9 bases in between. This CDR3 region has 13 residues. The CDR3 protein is CASSYSGKETQYF. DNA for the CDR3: TGCGCCAGCAGCTACTCAGGGAAAGAGACCCAGTACTTC.

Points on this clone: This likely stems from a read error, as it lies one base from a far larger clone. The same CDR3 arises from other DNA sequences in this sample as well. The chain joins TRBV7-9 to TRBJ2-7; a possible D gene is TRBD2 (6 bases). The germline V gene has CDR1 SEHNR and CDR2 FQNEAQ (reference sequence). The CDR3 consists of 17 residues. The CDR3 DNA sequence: TGTGCTAGCAGCCCCCCATGGCGGGATGGGCCGACCTACGAGCAGTACTTC. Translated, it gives CASSPPWRDGPTYEQYF.

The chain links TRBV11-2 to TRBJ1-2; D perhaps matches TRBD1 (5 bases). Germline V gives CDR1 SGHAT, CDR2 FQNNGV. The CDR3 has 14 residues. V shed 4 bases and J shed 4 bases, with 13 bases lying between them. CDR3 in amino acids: CASSSPPGSYGYTF. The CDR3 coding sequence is TGTGCCAGCAGCTCGCCGCCAGGGAGCTATGGCTACACCTTC.

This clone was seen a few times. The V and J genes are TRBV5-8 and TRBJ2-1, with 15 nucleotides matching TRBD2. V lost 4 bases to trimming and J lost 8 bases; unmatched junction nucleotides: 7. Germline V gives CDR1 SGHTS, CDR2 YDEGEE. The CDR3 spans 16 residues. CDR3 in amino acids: CASSRTSGRVAYEQFF. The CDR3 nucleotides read TGTGCCAGCAGCAGGACTAGCGGGAGGGTAGCATATGAGCAGTTCTTC.